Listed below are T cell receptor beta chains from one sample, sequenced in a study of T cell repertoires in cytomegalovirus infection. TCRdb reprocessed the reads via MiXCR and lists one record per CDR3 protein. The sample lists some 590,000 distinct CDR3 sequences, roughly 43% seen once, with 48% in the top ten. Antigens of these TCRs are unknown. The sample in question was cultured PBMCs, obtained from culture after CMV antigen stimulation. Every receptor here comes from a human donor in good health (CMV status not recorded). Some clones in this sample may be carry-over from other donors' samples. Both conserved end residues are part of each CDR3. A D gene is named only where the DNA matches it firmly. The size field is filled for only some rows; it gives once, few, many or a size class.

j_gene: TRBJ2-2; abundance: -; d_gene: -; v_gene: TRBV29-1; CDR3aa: CSVFWGRTGELFF; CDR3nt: TGCAGCGTTTTCTGGGGGCGGACCGGGGAGCTGTTTTTT
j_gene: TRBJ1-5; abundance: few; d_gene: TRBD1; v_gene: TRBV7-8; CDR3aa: CASSTKDRMVGDQPQHF; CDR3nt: TGTGCCAGCAGCACTAAGGACAGGATGGTTGGAGATCAGCCCCAGCATTTT
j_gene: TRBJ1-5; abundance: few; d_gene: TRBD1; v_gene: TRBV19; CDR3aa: CASSTPGGTTHF; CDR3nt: TGTGCCAGTAGTACCCCAGGGGGCACCACGCATTTT
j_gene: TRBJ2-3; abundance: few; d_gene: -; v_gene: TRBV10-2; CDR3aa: CATYGGDTQYF; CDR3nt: TGCGCCACCTACGGAGGGGATACGCAGTATTTT
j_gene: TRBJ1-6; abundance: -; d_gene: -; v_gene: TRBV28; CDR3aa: CASGEGNTYNSPLHF; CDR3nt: TGTGCCAGCGGAGAGGGTAACACCTATAATTCACCCCTCCACTTT
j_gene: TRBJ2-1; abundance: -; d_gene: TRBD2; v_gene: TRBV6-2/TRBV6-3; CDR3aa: CASSLGLAWFF; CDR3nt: TGTGCCAGCAGCCTTGGACTAGCGTGGTTCTTC
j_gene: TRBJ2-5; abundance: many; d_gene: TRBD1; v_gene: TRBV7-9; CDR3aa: CASSSGQGAGETQYF; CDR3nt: TGTGCCAGCAGCTCCGGACAGGGGGCTGGTGAGACCCAGTACTTC
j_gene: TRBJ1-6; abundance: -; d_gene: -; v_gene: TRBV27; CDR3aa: CASRSPMTSNSPLHF; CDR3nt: TGTGCCAGCCGGAGTCCGATGACAAGTAATTCACCCCTCCACTTT
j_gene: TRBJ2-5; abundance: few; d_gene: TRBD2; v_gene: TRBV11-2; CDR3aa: CASSLPPSERGYQETQYF; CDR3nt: TGTGCCAGCAGCTTACCTCCTTCTGAGCGGGGCTACCAAGAGACCCAGTACTTC
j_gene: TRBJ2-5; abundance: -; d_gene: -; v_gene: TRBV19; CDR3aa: CASSMTRETQYF; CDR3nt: TGTGCCAGTAGTATGACCCGCGAGACCCAGTACTTC
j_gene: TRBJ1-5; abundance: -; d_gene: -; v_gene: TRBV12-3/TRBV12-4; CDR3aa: CASSFWGGLNQPQHF; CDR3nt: TGTGCCAGCAGTTTTTGGGGGGGCTTAAATCAGCCCCAGCATTTT
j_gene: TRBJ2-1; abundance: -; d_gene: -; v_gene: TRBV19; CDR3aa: CASNEGGGYNEQFF; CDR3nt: TGTGCCAGTAACGAGGGAGGGGGCTACAATGAGCAGTTCTTC
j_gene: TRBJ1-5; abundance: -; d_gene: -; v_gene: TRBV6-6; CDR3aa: CASRAVGSNQPQHF; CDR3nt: TGTGCCAGCAGGGCCGTGGGGTCCAATCAGCCCCAGCATTTT
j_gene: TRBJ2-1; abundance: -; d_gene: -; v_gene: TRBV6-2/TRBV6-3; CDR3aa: CASSPIPGGTSYNEQFF; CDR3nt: TGTGCCAGCAGCCCCATCCCAGGGGGGACGTCCTACAATGAGCAGTTCTTC
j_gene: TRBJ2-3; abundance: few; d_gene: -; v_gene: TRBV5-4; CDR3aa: CASSHGQGGADTQYF; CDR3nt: TGTGCCAGCAGCCACGGACAGGGAGGGGCCGATACGCAGTATTTT
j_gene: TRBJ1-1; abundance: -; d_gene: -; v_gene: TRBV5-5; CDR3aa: CASSRGRELGMNTEAFF; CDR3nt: TGTGCCAGCAGCCGCGGGAGGGAGTTAGGTATGAACACTGAAGCTTTCTTT
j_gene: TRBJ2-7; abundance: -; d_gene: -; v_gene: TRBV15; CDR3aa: CATSRGRTGYEQYF; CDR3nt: TGTGCCACCAGCAGAGGGAGGACCGGCTACGAGCAGTACTTC
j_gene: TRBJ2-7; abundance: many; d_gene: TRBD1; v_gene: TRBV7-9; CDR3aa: CASSRDREDEQYF; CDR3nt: TGTGCCAGCAGCCGGGACAGGGAGGACGAGCAGTACTTC
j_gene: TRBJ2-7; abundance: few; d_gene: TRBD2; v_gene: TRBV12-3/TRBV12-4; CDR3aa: CASSWGLAWEQYF; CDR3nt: TGTGCCAGCAGTTGGGGACTAGCGTGGGAGCAGTACTTC
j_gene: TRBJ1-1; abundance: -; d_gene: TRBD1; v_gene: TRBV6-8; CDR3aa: CASFRDRHTEAFF; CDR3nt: TGTGCCAGCTTCCGGGACAGACACACTGAAGCTTTCTTT
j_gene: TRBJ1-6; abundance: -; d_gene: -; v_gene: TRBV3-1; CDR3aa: CASSYRVGNSPLHF; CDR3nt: TGTGCCAGCAGCTACAGGGTTGGGAATTCACCCCTCCACTTT
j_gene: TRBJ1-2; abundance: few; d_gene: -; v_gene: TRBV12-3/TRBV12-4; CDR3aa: CASSNRDTLHGYTF; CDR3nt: TGTGCCAGCAGCAACCGGGACACCCTCCACGGCTACACCTTC
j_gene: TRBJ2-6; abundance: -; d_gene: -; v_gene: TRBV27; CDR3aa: CASSLWGGLSGANVLTF; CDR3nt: TGTGCCAGCAGTTTATGGGGGGGCCTCTCTGGGGCCAACGTCCTGACTTTC
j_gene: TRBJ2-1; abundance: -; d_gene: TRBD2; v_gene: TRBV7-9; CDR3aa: CATGGSGGPEQFF; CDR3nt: TGTGCCACGGGGGGTAGCGGGGGGCCAGAGCAGTTCTTC
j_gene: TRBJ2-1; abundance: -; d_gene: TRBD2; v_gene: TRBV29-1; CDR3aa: CSVVSSGGTYNEQFF; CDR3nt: TGCAGCGTTGTATCGAGCGGGGGAACTTACAATGAGCAGTTCTTC
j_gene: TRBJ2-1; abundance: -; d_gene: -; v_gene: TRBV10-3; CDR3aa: CAISELRNEQFF; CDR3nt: TGTGCCATCAGTGAGCTTCGGAATGAGCAGTTCTTC
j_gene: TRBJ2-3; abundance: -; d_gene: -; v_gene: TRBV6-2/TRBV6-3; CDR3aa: CASSLQPGDTQYF; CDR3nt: TGTGCCAGCAGTCTGCAGCCAGGGGATACGCAGTATTTT
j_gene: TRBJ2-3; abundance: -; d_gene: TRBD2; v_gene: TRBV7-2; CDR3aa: CASSLAPSGASTDTQYF; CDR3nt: TGTGCCAGCAGCTTAGCCCCTAGCGGAGCAAGCACAGATACGCAGTATTTT
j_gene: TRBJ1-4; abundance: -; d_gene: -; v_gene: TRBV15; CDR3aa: CATSRDGGSNEKLFF; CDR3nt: TGTGCCACCAGCAGAGATGGGGGTAGTAATGAGAAACTGTTTTTT
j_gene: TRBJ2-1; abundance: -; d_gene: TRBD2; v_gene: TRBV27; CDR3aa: CASSPGLAGETVRNEQFF; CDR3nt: TGTGCCAGCAGTCCGGGACTAGCGGGAGAAACTGTCCGCAATGAGCAGTTCTTC
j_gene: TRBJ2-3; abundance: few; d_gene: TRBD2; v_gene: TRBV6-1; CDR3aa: CASRGLAGRHTDTQYF; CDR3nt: TGTGCCAGCAGGGGACTAGCGGGGCGACACACAGATACGCAGTATTTT
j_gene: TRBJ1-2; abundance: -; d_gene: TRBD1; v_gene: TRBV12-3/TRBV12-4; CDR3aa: CASSPGGRGYGYTF; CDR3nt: TGTGCCAGCAGTCCAGGGGGCCGCGGCTATGGCTACACCTTC
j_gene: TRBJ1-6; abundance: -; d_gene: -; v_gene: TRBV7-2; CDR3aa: CASSPRPTRNSPLHF; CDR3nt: TGTGCCAGCAGCCCGAGGCCCACTCGGAATTCACCCCTCCACTTT
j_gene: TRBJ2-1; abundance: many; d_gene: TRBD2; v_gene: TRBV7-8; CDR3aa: CASSLALPGLAGVYNEQFF; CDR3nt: TGTGCCAGCAGCTTAGCCCTCCCAGGGCTAGCGGGGGTGTACAATGAGCAGTTCTTC
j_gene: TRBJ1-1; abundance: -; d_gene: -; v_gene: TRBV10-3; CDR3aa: CAISDGGLTEAFF; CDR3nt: TGTGCCATCAGTGATGGGGGCCTCACTGAAGCTTTCTTT
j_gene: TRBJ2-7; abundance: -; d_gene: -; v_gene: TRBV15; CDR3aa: CATSRDDAFESSYEQYF; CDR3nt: TGTGCCACCAGCAGAGATGACGCATTTGAGAGCTCCTACGAGCAGTACTTC
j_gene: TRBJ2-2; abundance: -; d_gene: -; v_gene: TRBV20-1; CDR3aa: CSARVGAGDTGELFF; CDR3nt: TGCAGTGCCAGAGTGGGGGCGGGAGACACCGGGGAGCTGTTTTTT
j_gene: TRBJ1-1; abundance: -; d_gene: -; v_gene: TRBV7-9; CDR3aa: CASSLGPAGQLGEAFF; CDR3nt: TGTGCCAGCAGCTTGGGGCCGGCAGGGCAGCTGGGTGAAGCTTTCTTT
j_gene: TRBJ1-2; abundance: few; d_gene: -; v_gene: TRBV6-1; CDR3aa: CASSPLLRTIYGYTF; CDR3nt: TGTGCCAGCAGTCCTCTTCTAAGGACAATCTATGGCTACACCTTC
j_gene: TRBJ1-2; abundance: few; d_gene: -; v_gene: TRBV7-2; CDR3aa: CASSVDRGQNYGYTF; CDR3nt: TGTGCCAGCAGCGTAGATCGGGGGCAGAACTATGGCTACACCTTC
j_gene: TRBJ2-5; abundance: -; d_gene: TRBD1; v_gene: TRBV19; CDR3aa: CASSTTGGETQYF; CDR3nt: TGTGCCAGTAGTACGACAGGGGGAGAGACCCAGTACTTC
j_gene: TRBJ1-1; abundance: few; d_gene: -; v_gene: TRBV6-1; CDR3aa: CASSVDRDEAFF; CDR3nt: TGTGCCAGCAGTGTTGACAGAGATGAAGCTTTCTTT
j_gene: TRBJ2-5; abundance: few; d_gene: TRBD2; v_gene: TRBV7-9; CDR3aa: CASSIPERGDQETQYF; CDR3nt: TGTGCCAGCAGCATCCCGGAGCGGGGGGACCAAGAGACCCAGTACTTC
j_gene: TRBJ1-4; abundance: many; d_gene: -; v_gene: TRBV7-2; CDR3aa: CASSLGRGKLFF; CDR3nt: TGTGCCAGCAGCTTGGGCAGGGGAAAACTGTTTTTT
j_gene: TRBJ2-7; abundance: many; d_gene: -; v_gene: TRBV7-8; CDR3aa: CASSLAGFEQYF; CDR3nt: TGTGCCAGCAGCTTAGCGGGCTTCGAGCAGTACTTC
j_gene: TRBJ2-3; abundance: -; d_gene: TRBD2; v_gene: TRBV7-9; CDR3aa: CASSSLGGGARDTQYF; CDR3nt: TGTGCCAGCAGCTCCCTCGGCGGGGGGGCCAGAGATACGCAGTATTTT
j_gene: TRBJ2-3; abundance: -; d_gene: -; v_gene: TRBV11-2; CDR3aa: CASLETGDTQYF; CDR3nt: TGTGCCAGCTTAGAGACTGGAGATACGCAGTATTTT
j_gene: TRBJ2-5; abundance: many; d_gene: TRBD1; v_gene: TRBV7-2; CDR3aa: CASSLDRGDQETQYF; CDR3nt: TGTGCCAGCAGCTTAGACAGGGGGGACCAAGAGACCCAGTACTTC
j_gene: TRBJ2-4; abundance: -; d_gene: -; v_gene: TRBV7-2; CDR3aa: CASSLGLGGGYIQYF; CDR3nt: TGTGCCAGCAGCTTAGGGTTGGGGGGGGGCTACATTCAGTACTTC
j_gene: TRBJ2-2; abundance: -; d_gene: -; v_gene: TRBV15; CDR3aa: CATSTPSGVNTGELFF; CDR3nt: TGTGCCACCAGCACCCCCTCTGGTGTTAACACCGGGGAGCTGTTTTTT
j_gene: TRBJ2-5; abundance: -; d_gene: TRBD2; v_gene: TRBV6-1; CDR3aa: CASSLVRAGGETQYF; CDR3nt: TGTGCCAGCAGCCTCGTGCGAGCGGGGGGCGAGACCCAGTACTTC